A single sample is the source of the 10 T cell receptor beta chains below, sequenced in a study of radiation and T cells in renal cell carcinoma (dated by TCRdb to 2020 to 2022). Reading the label with the study, this specimen's time point is: tumor resected at nephrectomy. What this sample's treatment or condition label stands for: 15 Gy SBRT to primary tumor, nephrectomy 4 weeks later. Library generation was performed with the immunoSEQ multiplex PCR assay. As stored in TCRdb, this immuneACCESS dataset retains in-frame rearrangements with V and J assigned. A fraction of the clones does not appear; measured against another copy, unresolved V genes explain less than half of the discrepancy, and the remainder lacks a known reason. For this sample the table gives about 4,300 clones, of which roughly 60% were detected only once. The ten largest clonotypes hold 35% to 50% of the sample. Sample: tumor tissue, taken from a patient whose treatment included radiotherapy and nephrectomy. Receptor source: a woman in her sixties or seventies with renal cell carcinoma.

The J gene is TRBJ2-3, the V gene TRBV5-4; tentative D call: TRBD2 (6 bases). V shed 1 base and J shed 4 bases, with 10 bases lying between them. Germline-derived CDR1 and CDR2 are SGHNT and YYREEE (reference sequence). The CDR3 contains 14 residues. CDR3 nucleotide sequence: TGTGCCAGCAGCTTGATGCTAGCGTCAGATACGCAGTATTTT. Protein: CASSLMLASDTQYF.

This clone is medium-sized in the sample. The junction departs from germline at one end; a sequencing error may be responsible. The same CDR3 also results from other DNA sequences found in this sample. CDR3 sequence: CASSAPDRGSYEQYF. CDR3 nucleotide sequence: TGTGCCAGCAGCGCACCGGACAGGGGAAGCTACGAGCAGTACTTC. The chain has TRBV5-1 and TRBJ2-7, with TRBD1 matching over 9 bases. The V gene's germline CDR1 is SGHRS and CDR2 YFSETQ. The CDR3 consists of 15 residues.

V gene TRBV5-5 combines with J gene TRBJ2-7; D is unclear. V was shortened by 0 bases and J by 3 bases, with 10 bases between the two germline ends. CDR1 is SGHKS, CDR2 YYEKEE, per germline (reference sequence). This CDR3 is built from 14 residues. The DNA of the CDR3 is TGTGCCAGCAGCTTGGGAGGAGAGTACTACGAGCAGTACTTC. It yields the protein CASSLGGEYYEQYF.

This clone was found a few times. The chain joins TRBV11-1 to TRBJ1-1; D call uncertain. Germline V gene data show CDR1 as SGHAT and CDR2 as FQDESV (reference sequence). Trimming removed 3 bases from V and 1 base from J, with 3 bases in between. The CDR3 length is 12 residues. CDR3 coding DNA: TGTGCCAGCAGCTTCCCGAACACTGAAGCTTTCTTT. As protein: CASSFPNTEAFF.

J is TRBJ1-1 and V is TRBV7-9; the D is unclear. This CDR3 spans 14 amino acids. Germline-derived CDR1 and CDR2 are SEHNR and FQNEAQ (reference sequence). The V end was cut by 1 base, the J end by 1 base, with 7 bases between. The CDR3 nucleotides read TGTGCCAGCAGCTTAGACGGGTCGAACACTGAAGCTTTCTTT. Its translation is CASSLDGSNTEAFF.

V is TRBV28 and J is TRBJ1-2; the D gene is possibly TRBD1 (6 bases). The V end lost 5 bases, the J end lost 5 bases, and 12 bases lay between the germline ends. Per the germline V gene, CDR1 is MDHEN and CDR2 is SYDVKM. The CDR3 is 13 residues long. The CDR3 here is CASSGGSPYGYTF. The CDR3 DNA is TGTGCCAGCAGTGGGGGCAGCCCTTATGGCTACACCTTC.

CDR3 loop: CASSLGLDGIQYF. In DNA form, the CDR3 reads TGCGCCAGCAGCTTGGGCTTAGACGGCATTCAGTACTTC. V usage is TRBV5-1 and J usage is TRBJ2-4; D unresolved. This CDR3 contains 13 residues. V lost 0 bases and J lost 9, with 10 bases in between. In germline, CDR1 is SGHRS, CDR2 YFSETQ.

This clone has a single count. The rearrangement links TRBV2 to TRBJ1-1; D may be TRBD1 (5 bases). Germline V lookup: CDR1 SNHLY, CDR2 FYNNEI. CDR3 size: 15 residues. V gave up 7 bases and J gave up 1 base, with 16 bases separating them. CDR3 DNA: TGTGCCAGCATCTGGGAGGGGATAAGGAACACTGAAGCTTTCTTT. Protein sequence: CASIWEGIRNTEAFF. Together with reference TRBV2 and TRBJ1-1, the CDR3 gives the full variable domain: EPEVTQTPSHQVTQMGQEVILRCVPISNHLYFYWYRQILGQKVEFLVSFYNNEISEKSEIFDDQFSVERPDGSNFTLKIRSTKLEDSAMYFCASIWEGIRNTEAFFGQGTRLTVV.

This rearrangement joins TRBV6-6 to TRBJ2-1, with D uncertain. Germline V gene sequence: CDR1 MNHNY, CDR2 SVGAGI (reference sequence). Trimming left V 6 bases short and J 7 bases short, with 16 bases between. The CDR3 contains 14 residues. The DNA for the CDR3 is TGTGCCAGCAGCCGACCGTGGGCCCGGAATGAGCAGTTCTTC. This gives the protein CASSRPWARNEQFF.

The chain couples TRBV5-6 to TRBJ2-3; 8 nucleotides match TRBD2. Germline-derived CDR1 and CDR2 are SGHDT and YYEEEE. With 4 bases clipped from V and 1 base from J, the junction kept 8 bases outside the gene matches. The CDR3 is 16 residues long. The DNA for the CDR3 is TGTGCCAGCAGCCCCGGGGGGGGGAGCGGCACAGATACGCAGTATTTT. This sequence encodes CASSPGGGSGTDTQYF.